This paragraph reports one T cell receptor beta chain. These data belong to a study of Tregs in tolerant kidney transplant recipients. Before regulatory T cell sorting, thawed PBMCs rested overnight at 37°C in 150 to 250 IU/ml IL-2. Measured with immunoSEQ multiplex PCR; TCRdb has only the in-frame clones, and not every one. Of some 74,000 clones listed, under 95% are singletons. CDR3 size: 11 residues. V was shortened by 3 bases and J by 4 bases, with 4 bases between the two germline ends. The germline V gene has CDR1 MDHEN and CDR2 SYDVKM. The chain recombines TRBV28 with TRBJ2-7; the D is unclear. Here the sequenced sample was Tregs from blood, taken before the transplant. This sequence was found in a human donor who received a combined kidney and bone marrow transplant. Here the CDR3 reads CASSFQYEQYF. For the CDR3, the DNA is TGTGCCAGCAGTTTCCAGTACGAGCAGTACTTC.